This T cell receptor beta chain is from a study of OX40 agonist ivuxolimab in advanced cancers. General study findings and limits: With doses of 0.1 to 3.0 mg/kg, CD4+ and CD8+ blood T cells had undergone clonal expansion by week 6.

On this clone itself: Its antigen is still unknown.

V lost 5 bases to trimming and J lost 2 bases, with 10 bases between them. Germline loops: CDR1 SNHLY, CDR2 FYNNEI. The CDR3 contains 15 residues. Some clones are missing from TCRdb's copy, which holds only in-frame ones; the method was immunoSEQ multiplex PCR. The table lists approximately 37,000 clones, roughly 84% of them singletons, with about 1.7% in the top ten. The clonotype originates from an adult with an advanced solid tumor such as melanoma, head and neck, liver or kidney cancer. This specimen consisted of CD4+ or CD8+ T cells sorted from blood, obtained in a trial of the OX40 agonist ivuxolimab. This chain joins TRBV2 and TRBJ2-6; maybe TRBD1 (5 bases). Written as DNA, the CDR3 is TGTGCCAGCAGTAGAGACAGAACTGGGGCCAACGTCCTGACTTTC. Translated: CASSRDRTGANVLTF.